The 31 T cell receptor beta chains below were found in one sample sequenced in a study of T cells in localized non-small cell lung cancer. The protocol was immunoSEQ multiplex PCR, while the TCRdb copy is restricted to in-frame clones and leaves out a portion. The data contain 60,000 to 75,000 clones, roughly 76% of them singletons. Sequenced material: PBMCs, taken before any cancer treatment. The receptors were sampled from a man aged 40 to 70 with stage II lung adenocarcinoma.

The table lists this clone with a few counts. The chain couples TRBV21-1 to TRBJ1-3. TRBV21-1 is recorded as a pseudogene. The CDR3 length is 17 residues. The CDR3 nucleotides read TGTGCCAGCAGCAAGGAGTGCGGGTCGCCCTCTGGAAACACCATATATTTT. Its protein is CASSKECGSPSGNTIYF.

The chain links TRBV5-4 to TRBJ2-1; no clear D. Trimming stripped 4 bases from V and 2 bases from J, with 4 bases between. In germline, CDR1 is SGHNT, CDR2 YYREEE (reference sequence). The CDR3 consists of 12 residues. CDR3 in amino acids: CASSGAYNEQFF. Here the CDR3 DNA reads TGTGCCAGCAGCGGTGCCTACAATGAGCAGTTCTTC.

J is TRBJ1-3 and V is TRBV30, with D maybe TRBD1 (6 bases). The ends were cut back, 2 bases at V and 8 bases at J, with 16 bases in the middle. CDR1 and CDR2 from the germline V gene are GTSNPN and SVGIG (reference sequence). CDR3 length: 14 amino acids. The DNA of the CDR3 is TGTGCCTGGAGTTTCGGACAGTCTCGGGACACCATATATTTT. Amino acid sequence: CAWSFGQSRDTIYF.

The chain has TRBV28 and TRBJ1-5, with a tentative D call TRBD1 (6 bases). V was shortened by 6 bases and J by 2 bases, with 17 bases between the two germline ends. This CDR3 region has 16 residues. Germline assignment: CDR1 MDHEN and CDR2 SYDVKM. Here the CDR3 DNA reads TGTGCCAGCAGGCCAGGGGACTCTCTGGGCAATCAGCCCCAGCATTTT. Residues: CASRPGDSLGNQPQHF.

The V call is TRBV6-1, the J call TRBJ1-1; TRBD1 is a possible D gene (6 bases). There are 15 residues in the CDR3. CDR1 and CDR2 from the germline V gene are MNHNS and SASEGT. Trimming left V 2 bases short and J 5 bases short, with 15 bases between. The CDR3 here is CASSEFGRGRTEAFF. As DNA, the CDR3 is TGTGCCAGCAGTGAATTTGGCAGGGGAAGGACTGAAGCTTTCTTT.

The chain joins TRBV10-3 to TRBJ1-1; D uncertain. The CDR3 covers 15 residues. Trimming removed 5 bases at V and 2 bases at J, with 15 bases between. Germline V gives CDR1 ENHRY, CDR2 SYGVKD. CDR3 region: CAISWNTATNTEAFF. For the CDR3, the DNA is TGTGCCATCAGTTGGAATACAGCCACTAACACTGAAGCTTTCTTT.

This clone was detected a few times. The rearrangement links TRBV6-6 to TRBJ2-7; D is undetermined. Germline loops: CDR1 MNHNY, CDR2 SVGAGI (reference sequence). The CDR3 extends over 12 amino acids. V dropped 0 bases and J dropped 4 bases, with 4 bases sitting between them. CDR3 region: CASSYSRYEQYF. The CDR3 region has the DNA TGTGCCAGCAGTTACTCTCGATACGAGCAGTACTTC.

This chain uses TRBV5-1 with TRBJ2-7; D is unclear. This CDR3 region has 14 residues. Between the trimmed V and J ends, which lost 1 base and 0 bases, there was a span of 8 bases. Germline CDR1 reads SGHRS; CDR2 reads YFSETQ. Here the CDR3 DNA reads TGCGCCAGCAGCTTGAGTACCAGCTCCTACGAGCAGTACTTC. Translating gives CASSLSTSSYEQYF.

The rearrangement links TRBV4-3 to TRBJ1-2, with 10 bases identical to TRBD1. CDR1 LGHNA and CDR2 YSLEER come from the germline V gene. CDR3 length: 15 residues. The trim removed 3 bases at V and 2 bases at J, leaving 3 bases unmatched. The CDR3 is CASSHGGQGNYGYTF. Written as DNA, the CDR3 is TGCGCCAGCAGCCATGGGGGACAGGGGAACTATGGCTACACCTTC.

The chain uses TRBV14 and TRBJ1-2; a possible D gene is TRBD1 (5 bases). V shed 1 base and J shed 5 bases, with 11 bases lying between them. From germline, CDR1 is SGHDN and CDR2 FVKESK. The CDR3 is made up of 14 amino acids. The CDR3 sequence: CASSQAGRGYGYTF. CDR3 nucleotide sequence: TGTGCCAGCAGCCAAGCAGGTCGGGGGTATGGCTACACCTTC.

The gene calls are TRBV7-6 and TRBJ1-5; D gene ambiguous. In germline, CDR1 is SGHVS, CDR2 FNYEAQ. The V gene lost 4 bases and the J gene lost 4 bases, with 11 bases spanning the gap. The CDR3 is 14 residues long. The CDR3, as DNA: TGTGCCAGCAGCTCCGGACTAGCAAATCAGCCCCAGCATTTT. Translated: CASSSGLANQPQHF.

CDR3 protein: CASSLTLTGAYEQYF. CDR3 nucleotides: TGTGCCAGCAGCTTAACCTTAACGGGGGCGTACGAGCAGTACTTC. The V gene is TRBV5-8, the J gene TRBJ2-7, with D perhaps assigned TRBD1 or TRBD2 (6 bases each). CDR1 and CDR2 from the germline V gene are SGHTS and YDEGEE. With 2 bases removed from V and 4 bases from J, the gap between germline ends came to 16 bases. There are 15 residues in the CDR3.

As DNA, the CDR3 is TGTGCCAGCTCACCACCCGGACAGGGGGCTTTCGAGCAGTACTTC. Amino acid sequence: CASSPPGQGAFEQYF. The V call is TRBV18, the J call TRBJ2-7; 11 nucleotides align to TRBD1. Germline-derived CDR1 and CDR2 are KGHSH and LQKENI. This CDR3 has 15 residues. After removal of 0 bases from V and 6 bases from J, the junction contained 4 bases not matched to a gene.

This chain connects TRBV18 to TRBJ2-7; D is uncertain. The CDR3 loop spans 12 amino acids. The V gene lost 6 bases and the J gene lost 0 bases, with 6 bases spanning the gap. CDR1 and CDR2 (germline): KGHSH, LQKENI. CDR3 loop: CASSASSYEQYF. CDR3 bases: TGTGCCAGCTCGGCAAGCTCCTACGAGCAGTACTTC. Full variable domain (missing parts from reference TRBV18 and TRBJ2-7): NAGVMQNPRHLVRRRGQEARLRCSPMKGHSHVYWYRQLPEEGLKFMVYLQKENIIDESGMPKERFSAEFPKEGPSILRIQQVVRGDSAAYFCASSASSYEQYFGPGTRLTVT.

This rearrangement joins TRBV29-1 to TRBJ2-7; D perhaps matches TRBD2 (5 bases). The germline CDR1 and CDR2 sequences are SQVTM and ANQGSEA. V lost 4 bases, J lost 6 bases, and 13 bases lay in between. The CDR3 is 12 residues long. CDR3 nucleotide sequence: TGCAGCGTTGGGGATACAGCGGCCGAGCAGTACTTC. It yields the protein CSVGDTAAEQYF.

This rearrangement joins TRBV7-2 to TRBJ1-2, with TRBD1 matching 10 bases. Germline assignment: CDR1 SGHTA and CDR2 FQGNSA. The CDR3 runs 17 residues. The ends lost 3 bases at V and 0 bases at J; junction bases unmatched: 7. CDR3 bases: TGTGCCAGCAGCTTCCGGGACAGGGGTTTTACTAACTATGGCTACACCTTC. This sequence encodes CASSFRDRGFTNYGYTF.

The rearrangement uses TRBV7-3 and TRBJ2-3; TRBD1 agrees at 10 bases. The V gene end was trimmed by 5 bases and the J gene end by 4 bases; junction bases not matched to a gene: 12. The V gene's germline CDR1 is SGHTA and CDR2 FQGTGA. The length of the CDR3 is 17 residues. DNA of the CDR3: TGTGCCAGCAGCCTAGCCCCCGGGACAGGGGAGGCAGATACGCAGTATTTT. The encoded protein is CASSLAPGTGEADTQYF.

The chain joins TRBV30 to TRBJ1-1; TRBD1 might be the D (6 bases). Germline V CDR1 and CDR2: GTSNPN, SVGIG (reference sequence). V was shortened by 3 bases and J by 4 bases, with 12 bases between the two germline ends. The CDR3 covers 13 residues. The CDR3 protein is CAWSATGSTEAFF. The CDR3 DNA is TGTGCCTGGAGCGCTACAGGGAGCACTGAAGCTTTCTTT.

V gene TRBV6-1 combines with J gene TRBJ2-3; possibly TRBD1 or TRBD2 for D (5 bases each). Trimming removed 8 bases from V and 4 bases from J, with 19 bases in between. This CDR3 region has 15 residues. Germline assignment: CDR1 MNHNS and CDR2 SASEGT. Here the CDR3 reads CASGTGTGRSDTQYF. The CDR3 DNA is TGTGCCAGCGGGACGGGGACCGGGCGATCAGATACGCAGTATTTT.

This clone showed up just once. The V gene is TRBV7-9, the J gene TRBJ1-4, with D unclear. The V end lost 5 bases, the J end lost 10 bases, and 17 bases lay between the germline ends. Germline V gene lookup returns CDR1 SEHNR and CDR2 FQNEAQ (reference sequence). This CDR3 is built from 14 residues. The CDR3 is CASSVSRGARKLFF. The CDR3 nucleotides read TGTGCCAGCAGCGTTTCCCGGGGAGCGAGAAAACTGTTTTTT.

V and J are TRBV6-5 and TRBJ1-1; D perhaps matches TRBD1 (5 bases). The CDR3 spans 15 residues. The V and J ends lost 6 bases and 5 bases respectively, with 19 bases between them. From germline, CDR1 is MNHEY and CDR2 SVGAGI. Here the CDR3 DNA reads TGTGCCAGCAGCGATACCGGGGGAAAGGGAACTGAAGCTTTCTTT. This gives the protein CASSDTGGKGTEAFF.

DNA of the CDR3: TGCGCCAGCAGCTTGGCTACGGGAGTTTTTAGCACAGATACGCAGTATTTT. Protein: CASSLATGVFSTDTQYF. The chain uses TRBV5-1 and TRBJ2-3, with a possible D match to TRBD2 (6 bases). The ends were cut back, 0 bases at V and 0 bases at J, with 14 bases in the middle. Looked up from germline, CDR1 is SGHRS and CDR2 is YFSETQ. The CDR3 totals 17 residues. Full variable domain (rest looked up from reference TRBV5-1 and TRBJ2-3): KAGVTQTPRYLIKTRGQQVTLSCSPISGHRSVSWYQQTPGQGLQFLFEYFSETQRNKGNFPGRFSGRQFSNSRSEMNVSTLELGDSALYLCASSLATGVFSTDTQYFGPGTRLTVL.

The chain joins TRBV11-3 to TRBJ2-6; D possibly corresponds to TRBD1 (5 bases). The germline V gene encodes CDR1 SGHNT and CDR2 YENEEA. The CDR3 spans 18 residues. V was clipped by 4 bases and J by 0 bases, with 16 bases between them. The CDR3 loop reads CASSSPQDKISGANVLTF. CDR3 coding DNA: TGTGCCAGCAGCTCCCCTCAGGACAAGATCTCTGGGGCCAACGTCCTGACTTTC. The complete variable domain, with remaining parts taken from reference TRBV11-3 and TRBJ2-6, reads EAGVVQSPRYKIIEKKQPVAFWCNPISGHNTLYWYLQNLGQGPELLIRYENEEAVDDSQLPKDRFSAERLKGVDSTLKIQPAELGDSAVYLCASSSPQDKISGANVLTFGAGSRLTVL.

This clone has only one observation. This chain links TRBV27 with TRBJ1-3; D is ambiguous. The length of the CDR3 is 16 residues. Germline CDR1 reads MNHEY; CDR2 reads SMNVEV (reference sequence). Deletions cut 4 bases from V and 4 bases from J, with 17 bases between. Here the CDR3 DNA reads TGTGCCAGCAGTTACTCTTTTAGTGCGGCAGGAAACACCATATATTTT. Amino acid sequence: CASSYSFSAAGNTIYF.

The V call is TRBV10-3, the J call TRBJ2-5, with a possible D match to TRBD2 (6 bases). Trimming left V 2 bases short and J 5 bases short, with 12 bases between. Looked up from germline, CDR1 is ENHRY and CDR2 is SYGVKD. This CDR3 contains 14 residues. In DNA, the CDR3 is TGTGCCATCAGTGAGAACCCCGGGGGTGAGACCCAGTACTTC. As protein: CAISENPGGETQYF.

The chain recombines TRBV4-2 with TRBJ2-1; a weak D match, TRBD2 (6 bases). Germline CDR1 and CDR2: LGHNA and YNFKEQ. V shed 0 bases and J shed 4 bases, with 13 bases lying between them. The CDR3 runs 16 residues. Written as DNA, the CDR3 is TGTGCCAGCAGCCAAGAGTTCCTAGCGAGTTACAATGAGCAGTTCTTC. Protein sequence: CASSQEFLASYNEQFF.

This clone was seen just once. The CDR3 nucleotides read TGTGCCAGCAGGCCGAAGACAGGGGGCATAGCTGAAGCTTTCTTT. Protein: CASRPKTGGIAEAFF. The J gene is TRBJ1-1, the V gene TRBV6-5; 10 bases line up with TRBD1. The CDR3 extends over 15 amino acids. Germline trimming cut 6 bases from V and 6 bases from J; bases unmatched to any gene: 10. CDR1 and CDR2 from the germline V gene are MNHEY and SVGAGI.

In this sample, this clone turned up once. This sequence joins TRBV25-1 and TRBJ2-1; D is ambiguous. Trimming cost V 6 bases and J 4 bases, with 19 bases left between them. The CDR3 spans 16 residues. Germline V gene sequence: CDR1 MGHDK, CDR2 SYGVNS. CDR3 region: CASRVSGTLNYNEQFF. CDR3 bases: TGTGCCAGCAGGGTGTCCGGAACTTTGAATTACAATGAGCAGTTCTTC.

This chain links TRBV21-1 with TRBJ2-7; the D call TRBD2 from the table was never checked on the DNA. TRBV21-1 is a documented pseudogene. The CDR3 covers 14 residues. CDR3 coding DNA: TGTGCCAGCAGCAAAAGGGGGGGGCAATACGAGCAGTACTTC. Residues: CASSKRGGQYEQYF.

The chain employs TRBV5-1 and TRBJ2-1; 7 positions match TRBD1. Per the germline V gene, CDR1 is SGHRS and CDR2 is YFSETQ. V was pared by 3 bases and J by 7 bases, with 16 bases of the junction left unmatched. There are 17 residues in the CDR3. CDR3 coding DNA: TGCGCCAGCAGCTCGGGACCCACGACAGGGCACCGGAATGAGCAGTTCTTC. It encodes CASSSGPTTGHRNEQFF.

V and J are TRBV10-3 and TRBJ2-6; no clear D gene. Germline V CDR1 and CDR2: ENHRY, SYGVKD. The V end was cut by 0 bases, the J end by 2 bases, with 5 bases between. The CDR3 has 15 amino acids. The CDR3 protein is CAISESITGANVLTF. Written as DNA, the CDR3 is TGTGCCATCAGTGAGTCAATTACTGGGGCCAACGTCCTGACTTTC.